This TCR beta chain was recorded in a study of OX40 agonist ivuxolimab in advanced cancers. Study-wide results and caveats: Among the nonresponders, some also had low normalized T-cell clonal expansion.

As concerns this clone: Its matching antigen is unknown.

Germline CDR1 and CDR2: MNHEY and SMNVEV (reference sequence). The CDR3 consists of 15 residues. Trimming shortened V by 3 bases and J by 1 base, and 12 bases separated the two germline ends. Clones were read by immunoSEQ multiplex PCR, and TCRdb kept only the in-frame ones, dropping some. The sample includes about 51,000 clones, 65% to 85% of them seen just once. The chain joins TRBV27 to TRBJ2-5; possibly TRBD2 for D (7 bases). The origin of this receptor is an adult with an advanced solid tumor such as melanoma, head and neck, liver or kidney cancer. The starting material was CD4+ or CD8+ T cells sorted from blood, obtained in a trial of the OX40 agonist ivuxolimab. CDR3 DNA sequence: TGTGCCAGCAGTTTTGGGGGGGGGCCCCAAGAGACCCAGTACTTC. This encodes CASSFGGGPQETQYF.